These 27 T cell receptor beta chains were all obtained from the same sample, sequenced in a study of T cells in Graves' hyperthyroidism and ophthalmopathy. It was RNA transcripts that yielded the amplified TCR beta CDR3 regions. RT-PCR in the first round (using the HTBI primer set) targeted the TCR CDR3. TCRdb reanalysed the multiplex PCR reads using MiXCR and keeps one entry per CDR3 protein. The table has under 300,000 distinct CDR3 sequences, about 15% seen once; the top ten hold approximately 12%. The sample taken for sequencing was blood. Receptor source: a woman in her 40s with Graves' hyperthyroidism that later progressed to Graves' ophthalmopathy.

CDR3 in DNA: TGCGCCAGCAGCGACGGGACAGGGCGTTTGATGGAAGGCTACACCTTC. This sequence encodes CASSDGTGRLMEGYTF. V gene TRBV5-1 combines with J gene TRBJ1-2; 9 bases map to TRBD1. This CDR3 has 16 residues. Germline CDR1 SGHRS, CDR2 YFSETQ. V shed 4 bases, J shed 8 bases, and the junction held 15 bases outside the gene matches.

This clonotype appeared many times. V usage is TRBV20-1 and J usage is TRBJ2-2; D may correspond to TRBD1 or TRBD2 (5 bases each). The germline V gene has CDR1 DFQATT and CDR2 SNEGSKA (reference sequence). Trimming took off 0 bases at V and 7 bases at J, with 12 bases between the two ends. CDR3 length: 14 residues. The CDR3 DNA sequence: TGCAGTGCTAGAGATGAGGGGACCGTCGGGGAGCTGTTTTTT. Protein sequence: CSARDEGTVGELFF.

This clonotype occurred many times. The chain recombines TRBV28 with TRBJ2-7; D possibly corresponds to TRBD1 (6 bases). CDR3 size: 12 residues. Germline loops: CDR1 MDHEN, CDR2 SYDVKM. V was clipped by 8 bases and J by 2 bases, with 10 bases between them. CDR3 protein: CASQDSPYEQYF. The DNA of the CDR3 is TGTGCCAGCCAGGACAGTCCCTACGAGCAGTACTTC.

This clonotype was seen many times. The V gene is TRBV20-1, the J gene TRBJ2-7; no reliable D call. CDR1 is DFQATT, CDR2 SNEGSKA, per germline (reference sequence). The germline V and J ends were trimmed by 6 bases and 4 bases, with 16 bases remaining between them. The CDR3 is made up of 13 amino acids. DNA for the CDR3: TGCAGTGCCTGGATAGGAGCGAGATACGAGCAGTACTTC. Translation: CSAWIGARYEQYF.

At least ten counts were recorded for this clonotype. The chain employs TRBV10-3 and TRBJ1-4; 7 bases line up with TRBD1. In germline, CDR1 is ENHRY, CDR2 SYGVKD. There are 15 residues in the CDR3. The V gene end was trimmed by 2 bases and the J gene end by 7 bases; junction bases not matched to a gene: 7. CDR3 in DNA: TGTGCCATCAGTGAGGGGACAGCGGCGAGTGAAAAACTGTTTTTT. It specifies CAISEGTAASEKLFF.

This rearrangement joins TRBV6-1 to TRBJ2-7, with 10 bases fitting TRBD2. V was pared by 5 bases and J by 4 bases, with 5 bases of the junction left unmatched. This CDR3 has 14 residues. Per the germline V gene, CDR1 is MNHNS and CDR2 is SASEGT. Here the CDR3 DNA reads TGTGCCAGCAGTCGGACTAGCGGTGGGTACGAGCAGTACTTC. It yields the protein CASSRTSGGYEQYF.

This clonotype occurred many times. This chain uses TRBV12-3 or TRBV12-4 with TRBJ2-7; no clear D. V lost 3 bases, J lost 6 bases, and 9 bases lay in between. The CDR3 contains 12 residues. The CDR3 DNA reads TGTGCCAGCAGTTTCTTTCTCCCCGAGCAGTACTTC. Translated: CASSFFLPEQYF.

This clonotype was seen at least ten times. The CDR3: CASSLGHSNQPQHF. CDR3 in DNA: TGCGCCAGCAGTTTGGGCCACTCTAATCAGCCCCAGCATTTT. The rearrangement uses TRBV10-2 and TRBJ1-5; D is ambiguous. The CDR3 contains 14 residues. CDR1 is WSHSY, CDR2 SAAADI, per germline. V lost 5 bases, J lost 4 bases, and 12 bases lay in between.

The chain links TRBV28 to TRBJ2-3, with 8 positions matching TRBD1. The CDR3 runs 18 residues. The V segment lost 2 bases and the J segment 0 bases; nucleotides outside the gene matches: 10. The germline CDR1 and CDR2 sequences are MDHEN and SYDVKM. The CDR3 protein is CASSLPSGTGPSTDTQYF. CDR3 coding DNA: TGTGCCAGCAGTTTACCTAGTGGGACAGGCCCAAGCACAGATACGCAGTATTTT.

This clonotype was seen at least ten times. The rearrangement links TRBV7-9 to TRBJ1-1; no firm D call. Germline lookup yields CDR1 SEHNR and CDR2 FQNEAQ (reference sequence). The CDR3 has 14 residues. Trimming took off 3 bases at V and 4 bases at J, with 12 bases between the two ends. In nucleotides, the CDR3 is TGTGCCAGCAGCTTGGGCCTCGGCGGCACTGAAGCTTTCTTT. Amino acids: CASSLGLGGTEAFF.

This clonotype has a handful of counts. This chain uses TRBV7-3 with TRBJ2-7, with D possibly TRBD1 on 5 matching bases. CDR1 is SGHTA and CDR2 is FQGTGA in the germline V gene. This CDR3 has 15 residues. V shed 2 bases and J shed 2 bases, with 13 bases lying between them. The chain's CDR3 is CASSLQGTPPYEQYF. The CDR3 coding sequence is TGTGCCAGCAGCTTACAGGGTACCCCCCCCTACGAGCAGTACTTC.

This clonotype was detected ten times or more. The rearrangement links TRBV6-1 to TRBJ2-7; D unclear. Trimming stripped 6 bases from V and 5 bases from J, with 23 bases between. The CDR3 runs to 16 residues. The germline CDR1 and CDR2 sequences are MNHNS and SASEGT. The CDR3 protein is CASRPNRPLGVNEQYF. CDR3 coding DNA: TGTGCCAGCAGACCAAACCGACCCCTAGGCGTTAACGAGCAGTACTTC.

The sample holds many counts of this clonotype. This rearrangement joins TRBV28 to TRBJ1-3; D perhaps matches TRBD1 (5 bases). V was cut by 5 bases and J by 3 bases, with 14 bases left in between. This CDR3 contains 15 residues. From germline, CDR1 is MDHEN and CDR2 SYDVKM. The CDR3 DNA sequence: TGTGCCAGCAGTCCGAGGGGCTGGCTTGGAAACACCATATATTTT. Amino acids: CASSPRGWLGNTIYF.

This clonotype was seen repeatedly, ten times or more. This sequence joins TRBV5-1 and TRBJ1-6; D is uncertain. Germline CDR1 and CDR2: SGHRS and YFSETQ. V lost 0 bases, J lost 8 bases, and 12 bases lay in between. The CDR3 has 15 amino acids. The CDR3 coding sequence is TGCGCCAGCAGCTTGGCCGAGATTTGGTATTCACCCCTCCACTTT. It yields the protein CASSLAEIWYSPLHF.

This clonotype was seen a few times. The chain has TRBV27 and TRBJ2-7, with D maybe TRBD2 (6 bases). This CDR3 contains 15 residues. Germline V lookup: CDR1 MNHEY, CDR2 SMNVEV (reference sequence). Trimming removed 3 bases at V and 4 bases at J, with 16 bases between. The CDR3 DNA sequence: TGTGCCAGCAGTTTTAGAGTCGGGAGCTTTTACGAGCAGTACTTC. It codes for CASSFRVGSFYEQYF.

This clonotype was seen ten or more times. The chain uses TRBV7-3 and TRBJ2-2, with D uncertain. The V end was cut by 5 bases, the J end by 0 bases, with 16 bases between. Germline CDR1 reads SGHTA; CDR2 reads FQGTGA. The CDR3 is 17 amino acids. CDR3 loop: CASSPRGWGTNTGELFF. The CDR3 DNA reads TGTGCCAGCAGCCCCCGCGGTTGGGGAACGAACACCGGGGAGCTGTTTTTT.

This clonotype showed up many times. The chain carries TRBV5-1 and TRBJ2-7; unclear D gene. The CDR3 consists of 13 residues. In germline, CDR1 is SGHRS, CDR2 YFSETQ. V was clipped by 0 bases and J by 0 bases, with 4 bases between them. The CDR3: CASSLDTSYEQYF. The CDR3 region has the DNA TGCGCCAGCAGCTTGGATACCTCCTACGAGCAGTACTTC.

This clonotype was detected ten times or more. The chain is built from TRBV5-6 and TRBJ1-3, with TRBD1 as a possible D gene (6 bases). V was clipped by 3 bases and J by 0 bases, with 10 bases between them. The CDR3 length is 15 residues. Germline CDR1 SGHDT, CDR2 YYEEEE. The CDR3 sequence: CASSSDRHSGNTIYF. The CDR3 nucleotides are TGTGCCAGCAGCTCGGACAGACACTCTGGAAACACCATATATTTT. Based on the CDR3 plus reference TRBV5-6 and TRBJ1-3, the full variable domain is DAGVTQSPTHLIKTRGQQVTLRCSPKSGHDTVSWYQQALGQGPQFIFQYYEEEERQRGNFPDRFSGHQFPNYSSELNVNALLLGDSALYLCASSSDRHSGNTIYFGEGSWLTVV.

This clonotype has ten or more counts. The chain uses TRBV11-2 and TRBJ1-2, with a tentative D call TRBD1 (5 bases). V lost 0 bases, J lost 4 bases, and 6 bases lay in between. The germline V gene encodes CDR1 SGHAT and CDR2 FQNNGV. The CDR3 extends over 13 amino acids. In nucleotides, the CDR3 is TGTGCCAGCAGCTTAGACAGGGCCTATGGCTACACCTTC. Residues: CASSLDRAYGYTF.

This chain connects TRBV6-4 to TRBJ2-1; 8 bases line up with TRBD1. This CDR3 has 15 amino acids. The V gene's germline CDR1 is MRHNA and CDR2 SNTAGT. The V segment lost 6 bases and the J segment 4 bases; nucleotides outside the gene matches: 8. The CDR3: CASSDGQGRYNEQFF. The CDR3 DNA reads TGTGCCAGCAGCGATGGACAGGGTCGATACAATGAGCAGTTCTTC.

There are many counts of this clonotype. The chain couples TRBV30 to TRBJ1-3; no clear D. Germline V gene lookup returns CDR1 GTSNPN and CDR2 SVGIG (reference sequence). There are 13 residues in the CDR3. Trimming shortened V by 4 bases and J by 0 bases, and 7 bases separated the two germline ends. The CDR3 region has the DNA TGTGCCTGGAAAGGACCCTCTGGAAACACCATATATTTT. Its protein is CAWKGPSGNTIYF.

This clonotype was counted ten times or more. The chain joins TRBV3-1 to TRBJ1-2; D gene uncertain. This CDR3 spans 12 amino acids. Germline V gene sequence: CDR1 LGHDT, CDR2 YNNKEL (reference sequence). Trimming took 10 bases from V and 4 from J, leaving 13 bases between them. For the CDR3, the DNA is TGTGCCACCGACCGCCGAGGCTATGGCTACACCTTC. Its protein is CATDRRGYGYTF.

The rearrangement links TRBV6-9 to TRBJ1-5, with unresolved D. The V end was cut by 3 bases, the J end by 1 base, with 10 bases between. The CDR3 is made up of 15 amino acids. The V gene's germline CDR1 is MNHGY and CDR2 SVAAGI. The CDR3 is CASSYEGGSNQPQHF. The DNA of the CDR3 is TGTGCCAGCAGTTACGAGGGTGGAAGCAATCAGCCCCAGCATTTT.

This clonotype was found many times. This chain joins TRBV3-1 and TRBJ2-2; 9 nucleotides align to TRBD1. This CDR3 has 15 amino acids. Germline V gene sequence: CDR1 LGHDT, CDR2 YNNKEL (reference sequence). J was trimmed by 3 bases and V by 2 bases; bases with no gene match: 1. As DNA, the CDR3 is TGTGCCAGCAGCCAACGGGACAGGGACACCGGGGAGCTGTTTTTT. Amino acid sequence: CASSQRDRDTGELFF.

This clonotype was recorded a few times. The chain couples TRBV9 to TRBJ2-2, with 10 bases identical to TRBD2. This CDR3 is built from 16 residues. Germline V gene sequence: CDR1 SGDLS, CDR2 YYNGEE. V was pared by 2 bases and J by 4 bases, with 5 bases of the junction left unmatched. In DNA, the CDR3 is TGTGCCAGCAGCGTCCTAGCGGGAGTTGGCACCGGGGAGCTGTTTTTT. Translating gives CASSVLAGVGTGELFF.

This chain connects TRBV28 to TRBJ2-1; TRBD2 aligns across 7 bases. V trimming: 3 bases; J trimming: 0 bases; junction bases outside the gene matches: 8. CDR1 and CDR2 from the germline V gene are MDHEN and SYDVKM. CDR3 length: 17 residues. The CDR3 protein is CASSFRASGNSYNEQFF. For the CDR3, the DNA is TGTGCCAGCAGTTTTAGGGCTAGCGGTAACTCCTACAATGAGCAGTTCTTC. The entire variable domain, with the rest obtained from reference TRBV28 and TRBJ2-1, is as follows: DVKVTQSSRYLVKRTGEKVFLECVQDMDHENMFWYRQDPGLGLRLIYFSYDVKMKEKGDIPEGYSVSREKKERFSLILESASTNQTSMYLCASSFRASGNSYNEQFFGPGTRLTVL.

This clonotype was seen at least ten times. This chain links TRBV28 with TRBJ1-5, with TRBD1 as a possible D gene (6 bases). The CDR3 length is 15 residues. Germline CDR1 is MDHEN and CDR2 is SYDVKM. The ends were cut back, 6 bases at V and 5 bases at J, with 17 bases in the middle. CDR3 sequence: CASRRRGRGDQPQHF. The CDR3 coding sequence is TGTGCCAGCAGGCGACGGGGAAGGGGGGATCAGCCCCAGCATTTT.